The present T cell receptor beta chain was sequenced within a study of cytomegalovirus exposure and HLA in healthy donors. General study results and limits: Presence/absence analyses took donor sequencing depth as roughly uniform. For cytomegalovirus status, the classifier reportedly gave diagnoses with high specificity and sensitivity.

Comments on this clone: Its antigen is still unknown.

The CDR3 length is 13 residues. Unmatched junction bases numbered 2, after V lost 7 bases and J lost 6 bases. Germline V gene lookup returns CDR1 MNHNS and CDR2 SASEGT. PCR amplification relied on 60 Vbeta primers (plus 13 Jbeta primers). TCRdb's table, derived via immunoSEQ multiplex PCR, lists solely in-frame clones and lacks some. The sample has about 150,000 clones, approximately 81% seen once. This receptor was obtained from a man aged 18 to 30 in good health and CMV-seronegative. The genes are TRBV6-1 and TRBJ2-1; 11 nucleotides align to TRBD2. Material for sequencing was PBMCs. CDR3 DNA sequence: TGTGCCAGCAAAACTAGCGGGAGCAATGAGCAGTTCTTC. Protein: CASKTSGSNEQFF.